The clone carrying this T cell receptor beta chain is a singleton in its sample. The target antigen is unknown. These data originate in a study of immune evolution from preneoplasia to lung adenocarcinoma. Patient tissue came from resections in Japan or China, 2014–2017. Clones were sequenced by immunoSEQ multiplex PCR, and TCRdb holds only the in-frame ones, with some missing. Of 20,000 to 25,000 clones in the sample, approximately 75% were seen once. General observations from the study: Later-stage lesions seemingly showed higher T cell density and diversity than normal lung. From normal lung to invasive adenocarcinoma, top clone frequencies appeared to decrease.

Sequencing was carried out using FFPE invasive lung adenocarcinoma tissue. This TCR was sampled from a person in their 60s with lung adenocarcinoma.

The CDR3 nucleotides are TGTGCCAGCAGCAGCCTCATGGGTAGCAATCAGCCCCAGCATTTT. This translates into CASSSLMGSNQPQHF. The chain recombines TRBV27 with TRBJ1-5, with D hard to call. V was trimmed by 6 bases and J by 0 bases, leaving 12 bases between them. The CDR3 runs 15 residues. Per the germline V gene, CDR1 is MNHEY and CDR2 is SMNVEV (reference sequence).